One sample yielded the 30 T cell receptor beta chains listed below, sequenced in a study of blood T cell repertoires in COVID-19. Using immunoSEQ multiplex PCR, the repertoire was profiled, and TCRdb retains in-frame clones only, with some absent. The sample carries roughly 230,000 clones, under 90% recorded once. The sample was peripheral blood. These TCRs come from an elderly woman with COVID-19, enrolled during active disease.

The chain recombines TRBV28 with TRBJ2-1, with 9 bases identical to TRBD1. This CDR3 region has 17 residues. Trimming took 4 bases from V and 3 from J; bases not matched to a gene: 10. Looked up from germline, CDR1 is MDHEN and CDR2 is SYDVKM. The CDR3 nucleotides are TGTGCCAGCAGTTCCTCTACAGGGGGCTCACACTACAATGAGCAGTTCTTC. Its translation is CASSSSTGGSHYNEQFF. Full variable domain (rest looked up from reference TRBV28 and TRBJ2-1): DVKVTQSSRYLVKRTGEKVFLECVQDMDHENMFWYRQDPGLGLRLIYFSYDVKMKEKGDIPEGYSVSREKKERFSLILESASTNQTSMYLCASSSSTGGSHYNEQFFGPGTRLTVL.

This chain connects TRBV21-1 to TRBJ1-2. TRBV21-1 is recorded as a pseudogene. This CDR3 has 16 residues. CDR3 coding DNA: TGTGCCAGCAACTTCTCCCCCCGTATACTAGGATATGGCTACACCTTC. This encodes CASNFSPRILGYGYTF.

The chain links TRBV9 to TRBJ2-1; TRBD1 matches 7 bases. V gave up 1 base and J gave up 1 base; unmatched junction bases: 5. The V gene's germline CDR1 is SGDLS and CDR2 YYNGEE. The CDR3 loop spans 16 amino acids. The CDR3 sequence is CASSVKAGGSYNEQFF. In nucleotides, the CDR3 is TGTGCCAGCAGCGTAAAGGCAGGGGGTTCCTACAATGAGCAGTTCTTC.

The V and J genes are TRBV29-1 and TRBJ1-1, with D perhaps TRBD1 (6 bases). V was shortened by 7 bases and J by 7 bases, with 16 bases between the two germline ends. Per germline, CDR1 SQVTM and CDR2 ANQGSEA. The CDR3 spans 12 residues. The CDR3 nucleotides read TGCAGCGCTCGGGACACTTGGCTTGAAGCTTTCTTT. This gives the protein CSARDTWLEAFF. Looking up the rest from reference TRBV29-1 and TRBJ1-1 gives the full variable domain: SAVISQKPSRDICQRGTSLTIQCQVDSQVTMMFWYRQQPGQSLTLIATANQGSEATYESGFVIDKFPISRPNLTFSTLTVSNMSPEDSSIYLCSARDTWLEAFFGQGTRLTVV.

The rearrangement joins TRBV6-5 to TRBJ2-1; D is possibly TRBD2 (7 bases). Germline loops: CDR1 MNHEY, CDR2 SVGAGI. The CDR3 contains 15 residues. The germline V and J ends were trimmed by 9 bases and 9 bases, with 24 bases remaining between them. The CDR3 bases are TGTGCCAGTTTGCCCAGGGGAGGGGCGCTAGGTGAGCAGTTCTTC. Residues: CASLPRGGALGEQFF.

The chain has TRBV10-3 and TRBJ2-1; 16 bases match TRBD2. Germline values: CDR1 ENHRY, CDR2 SYGVKD. J was trimmed by 8 bases and V by 3 bases; bases with no gene match: 7. This CDR3 is 17 amino acids long. The chain's CDR3 is CAISEGTSGGESDEQFF. In DNA, the CDR3 is TGTGCCATCAGTGAAGGGACTAGCGGGGGGGAGTCTGATGAGCAGTTCTTC.

This clone occurred a few times. The rearrangement links TRBV5-4 to TRBJ2-7, with D uncertain. This CDR3 contains 14 residues. The V gene's germline CDR1 is SGHNT and CDR2 YYREEE (reference sequence). V was cut by 3 bases and J by 2 bases, with 12 bases left in between. For the CDR3, the DNA is TGTGCCAGCAGCTCGGGTTCTCCTCCCTACGAGCAGTACTTC. This translates into CASSSGSPPYEQYF.

In its sample, this clone was seen once. The chain couples TRBV9 to TRBJ2-3, with D perhaps matching TRBD2 (6 bases). Germline-derived CDR1 and CDR2 are SGDLS and YYNGEE. Between the trimmed V and J ends, which lost 2 bases and 6 bases, there was a span of 13 bases. The CDR3 has 14 residues. The CDR3 here is CASSVGLGLDTQYF. The CDR3, as DNA: TGTGCCAGCAGCGTGGGACTGGGGTTGGATACGCAGTATTTT.

The chain carries TRBV5-1 and TRBJ2-5; TRBD1 agrees at 7 bases. V shed 0 bases, J shed 2 bases, and the junction held 4 bases outside the gene matches. The germline gives CDR1 SGHRS, CDR2 YFSETQ. The CDR3 extends over 15 amino acids. CDR3 residues: CASSLAGTVQETQYF. DNA for the CDR3: TGCGCCAGCAGCTTGGCGGGGACAGTTCAAGAGACCCAGTACTTC.

This chain connects TRBV18 to TRBJ1-2; D gene ambiguous. The CDR3 length is 17 residues. Germline CDR1 and CDR2: KGHSH and LQKENI. V lost 0 bases and J lost 1, with 15 bases in between. The chain's CDR3 is CASSPPAGNDLNYGYTF. The DNA for the CDR3 is TGTGCCAGCTCACCACCGGCAGGAAACGATCTTAACTATGGCTACACCTTC.

This sequence joins TRBV5-1 and TRBJ2-2; D might be TRBD1 (6 bases). Trimming took off 7 bases at V and 1 base at J, with 14 bases between the two ends. Germline V gene data show CDR1 as SGHRS and CDR2 as YFSETQ. The CDR3 extends over 15 amino acids. The CDR3 DNA sequence: TGCGCCAGCGCCCCGGGACATATGAACACCGGGGAGCTGTTTTTT. It is translated as CASAPGHMNTGELFF.

The chain recombines TRBV6-2 or TRBV6-3 with TRBJ2-3; 7 bases match TRBD2. Germline assignment: CDR1 MNHEY and CDR2 SVGEGT. The CDR3 loop spans 18 amino acids. Trimming took 0 bases from V and 2 from J; bases not matched to a gene: 11. CDR3 loop: CASSYSKNGGDLTDTQYF. The CDR3 nucleotides read TGTGCCAGCAGTTACTCGAAAAATGGGGGGGACCTCACAGATACGCAGTATTTT.

The chain links TRBV10-1 to TRBJ2-7; 9 bases are shared with TRBD1. The junction had 6 bases not matched to a gene; V was cut back by 7 bases and J by 2 bases. Per the germline V gene, CDR1 is WNHNN and CDR2 is SYGVQD (reference sequence). There are 14 residues in the CDR3. The CDR3 loop is CASNLYRGPYEQYF. The CDR3 nucleotides are TGCGCCAGCAATCTTTACAGGGGGCCCTACGAGCAGTACTTC.

This clone was recorded only once. The chain carries TRBV4-3 and TRBJ1-2; D unresolved. Germline V gene sequence: CDR1 LGHNA, CDR2 YSLEER. CDR3 length: 16 amino acids. Between the trimmed V and J ends, which lost 0 bases and 0 bases, there was a span of 11 bases. The CDR3 reads CASSQDYPTANYGYTF. The CDR3 bases are TGCGCCAGCAGCCAAGATTACCCCACGGCTAACTATGGCTACACCTTC.

Written as DNA, the CDR3 is TGTGCCAGCAGCCGAATTCCGACAGGGGATGCCACTGAAGCTTTCTTT. Its protein is CASSRIPTGDATEAFF. This chain joins TRBV3-1 (or the pseudogene TRBV3-2) and TRBJ1-1; 8 bases are shared with TRBD1. Trimming at V came to 4 bases and at J to 4 bases, leaving 11 bases not matched to a gene. The germline V gene has CDR1 LGHDT and CDR2 YNNKEL (reference sequence). The CDR3 runs 16 residues.

The rearrangement uses TRBV5-6 and TRBJ2-1; 13 nucleotides align to TRBD2. Germline CDR1 reads SGHDT; CDR2 reads YYEEEE. This CDR3 comprises 17 residues. Trimming took 6 bases from V and 3 from J; bases not matched to a gene: 9. The CDR3 protein is CASIVTSGGPHYNEQFF. In DNA, the CDR3 is TGTGCCAGCATCGTGACTAGCGGGGGGCCTCACTACAATGAGCAGTTCTTC.

V gene TRBV5-5 combines with J gene TRBJ2-7, with 9 bases fitting TRBD2. The CDR3 contains 15 residues. Germline trimming cut 4 bases from V and 0 bases from J; bases unmatched to any gene: 5. Germline V lookup: CDR1 SGHKS, CDR2 YYEKEE (reference sequence). The CDR3 bases are TGTGCCAGCAGCCTAGCGGGGCCCGGCTCCTACGAGCAGTACTTC. Encoded protein: CASSLAGPGSYEQYF. The complete variable domain, with remaining parts taken from reference TRBV5-5 and TRBJ2-7, reads DAGVTQSPTHLIKTRGQQVTLRCSPISGHKSVSWYQQVLGQGPQFIFQYYEKEERGRGNFPDRFSARQFPNYSSELNVNALLLGDSALYLCASSLAGPGSYEQYFGPGTRLTVT.

This chain links TRBV11-2 with TRBJ2-7; D is ambiguous. This CDR3 spans 13 amino acids. Germline assignment: CDR1 SGHAT and CDR2 FQNNGV. The V end lost 5 bases, the J end lost 2 bases, and 10 bases lay between the germline ends. The CDR3 is CASSLGPTYEQYV. The CDR3 DNA is TGTGCCAGCAGCCTGGGCCCCACCTACGAGCAGTACGTC.

This clone was seen more than once but under ten times. The chain links TRBV5-1 to TRBJ1-5, with TRBD1 matching 7 bases. Unmatched junction bases numbered 15, after V lost 0 bases and J lost 0 bases. Germline CDR1 SGHRS, CDR2 YFSETQ. The CDR3 has 20 residues. The CDR3 reads CASSLEPMDRPIYSNQPQHF. The CDR3, as DNA: TGCGCCAGCAGCTTGGAACCGATGGACAGGCCGATATATAGCAATCAGCCCCAGCATTTT. The full variable domain, its missing parts supplied by reference TRBV5-1 and TRBJ1-5, is KAGVTQTPRYLIKTRGQQVTLSCSPISGHRSVSWYQQTPGQGLQFLFEYFSETQRNKGNFPGRFSGRQFSNSRSEMNVSTLELGDSALYLCASSLEPMDRPIYSNQPQHFGDGTRLSIL.

This clone was counted only a few times. The chain has TRBV28 and TRBJ1-1; 9 bases are a match to TRBD1. J was trimmed by 1 base and V by 4 bases; bases with no gene match: 4. This CDR3 contains 15 residues. CDR1 is MDHEN, CDR2 SYDVKM, per germline. This CDR3 is CASSSQGAGNTEAFF. The CDR3 nucleotides are TGTGCCAGCAGTTCACAGGGGGCTGGGAACACTGAAGCTTTCTTT.

V usage is TRBV18 and J usage is TRBJ2-7; D remains unclear. CDR3 length equals 14 residues. With 6 bases removed from V and 1 base from J, the gap between germline ends came to 13 bases. In germline, CDR1 is KGHSH, CDR2 LQKENI. Written as DNA, the CDR3 is TGTGCCAGCTCGGCCGAACACCCTTCCTACGAGCAGTACGTC. Amino acid sequence: CASSAEHPSYEQYV.

The chain has TRBV5-1 and TRBJ2-2; tentative D call: TRBD1 (5 bases). CDR3 size: 18 residues. The germline V and J ends were trimmed by 4 bases and 0 bases, with 19 bases remaining between them. Germline V gene sequence: CDR1 SGHRS, CDR2 YFSETQ. The CDR3 nucleotides read TGCGCCAGCAGCAGGAACACAGGTTTCGACGCGAACACCGGGGAGCTGTTTTTT. Encoded protein: CASSRNTGFDANTGELFF.

The gene calls are TRBV5-1 and TRBJ2-1, with a weak D call TRBD2 (5 bases). This CDR3 contains 15 residues. The V and J ends lost 2 bases and 0 bases respectively, with 9 bases between them. The germline V gene encodes CDR1 SGHRS and CDR2 YFSETQ. DNA of the CDR3: TGCGCCAGCAGCTTTCGCGGGCCCTCCTACAATGAGCAGTTCTTC. Encoded protein: CASSFRGPSYNEQFF.

The genes are TRBV4-1 and TRBJ2-2; TRBD2 matches at 8 bases. CDR1 and CDR2 from the germline V gene are MGHRA and YSYEKL. The CDR3 extends over 17 amino acids. V lost 1 base to trimming and J lost 0 bases; unmatched junction nucleotides: 4. CDR3 DNA sequence: TGCGCCAGCAGCCAAGTTAAGGGACTAGCGAACACCGGGGAGCTGTTTTTT. Amino acids: CASSQVKGLANTGELFF.

The gene calls are TRBV4-1 and TRBJ2-1, with 8 positions matching TRBD2. CDR1 and CDR2 from the germline V gene are MGHRA and YSYEKL. The CDR3 loop spans 16 amino acids. V shed 4 bases, J shed 8 bases, and the junction held 13 bases outside the gene matches. As DNA, the CDR3 is TGCGCCAGCAGCCCAGCCTTTGCCGGGGGGGCCGATGAGCAGTTCTTC. As protein: CASSPAFAGGADEQFF.

V is TRBV11-2 and J is TRBJ2-1, with 7 bases fitting TRBD2. J gave up 4 bases and V 0 bases, and 6 bases lay outside the gene matches. CDR1 is SGHAT and CDR2 is FQNNGV in the germline V gene. The CDR3 has 16 residues. The CDR3, as DNA: TGTGCCAGCAGCTTAGACACGGGGGGAAATTACAATGAGCAGTTCTTC. Its translation is CASSLDTGGNYNEQFF.

The J gene is TRBJ2-1, the V gene TRBV19; TRBD1 aligns across 12 bases. From germline, CDR1 is LNHDA and CDR2 SQIVND (reference sequence). The CDR3 loop spans 15 amino acids. V gave up 5 bases and J gave up 7 bases; unmatched junction bases: 6. The chain's CDR3 is CASSSRDRGRNEQFF. CDR3 in DNA: TGTGCCAGTAGTTCCCGGGACAGGGGGCGGAATGAGCAGTTCTTC.

Comments on this clone: The junction departs from germline at one end; a sequencing error may be responsible. The chain combines TRBV5-1 with TRBJ2-7; 8 bases are a match to TRBD1. Germline V CDR1 and CDR2: SGHRS, YFSETQ. The CDR3 is made up of 14 amino acids. CDR3 bases: TGCGCCAGCAGCACGGGACAGGCGTCCTACAAGCAGTACTTC. Amino acid sequence: CASSTGQASYKQYF. Drawing the rest from reference TRBV5-1 and TRBJ2-7, the complete variable domain is KAGVTQTPRYLIKTRGQQVTLSCSPISGHRSVSWYQQTPGQGLQFLFEYFSETQRNKGNFPGRFSGRQFSNSRSEMNVSTLELGDSALYLCASSTGQASYKQYFGPGTRLTVT.

The chain joins TRBV29-1 to TRBJ1-1; perhaps TRBD1 as D (6 bases). The germline CDR1 and CDR2 sequences are SQVTM and ANQGSEA. This CDR3 is built from 14 residues. V was pared by 6 bases and J by 1 base, with 15 bases between. This chain's CDR3 is CSVLDRTSNTEAFF. In DNA, the CDR3 is TGCAGCGTCCTGGACAGAACCTCGAACACTGAAGCTTTCTTT.

The chain recombines TRBV5-1 with TRBJ1-2, with 9 bases that match TRBD1. Germline assignment: CDR1 SGHRS and CDR2 YFSETQ. CDR3 length: 14 residues. V lost 4 bases, J lost 4 bases, and 5 bases stayed unmatched. The CDR3 bases are TGCGCCAGCAGCCCCGGACAGGGGCCCTATGGCTACACCTTC. Its translation is CASSPGQGPYGYTF. Looking up the rest from reference TRBV5-1 and TRBJ1-2 gives the full variable domain: KAGVTQTPRYLIKTRGQQVTLSCSPISGHRSVSWYQQTPGQGLQFLFEYFSETQRNKGNFPGRFSGRQFSNSRSEMNVSTLELGDSALYLCASSPGQGPYGYTFGSGTRLTVV.